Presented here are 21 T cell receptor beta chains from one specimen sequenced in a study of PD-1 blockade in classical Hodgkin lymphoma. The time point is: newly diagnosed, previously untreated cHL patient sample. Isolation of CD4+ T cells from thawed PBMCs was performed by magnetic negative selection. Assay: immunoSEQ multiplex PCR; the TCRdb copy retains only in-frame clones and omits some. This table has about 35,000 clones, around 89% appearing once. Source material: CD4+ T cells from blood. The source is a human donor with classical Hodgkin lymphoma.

CDR3 in amino acids: CASSKAQDRRNTGELFF. The CDR3 DNA sequence: TGTGCCAGCAGCAAGGCGCAGGACAGGCGGAACACCGGGGAGCTGTTTTTT. The chain combines TRBV21-1 with TRBJ2-2; no DNA check was done on the table's D call, TRBD1. TRBV21-1 is annotated as a pseudogene. This CDR3 spans 17 amino acids.

This CDR3 is CASSLGLVGELFF. The CDR3 DNA reads TGCGCCAGCAGCCTCGGGCTGGTCGGGGAGCTGTTTTTT. The chain employs TRBV5-1 and TRBJ2-2; no definite D call. V was cut by 4 bases and J by 7 bases, with 11 bases left in between. The CDR3 is made up of 13 amino acids. In germline, CDR1 is SGHRS, CDR2 YFSETQ.

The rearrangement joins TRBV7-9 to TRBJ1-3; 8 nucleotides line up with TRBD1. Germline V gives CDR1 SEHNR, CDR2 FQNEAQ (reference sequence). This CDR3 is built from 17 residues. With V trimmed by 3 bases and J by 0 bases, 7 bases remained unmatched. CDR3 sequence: CASSFRQGQNSGNTIYF. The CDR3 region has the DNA TGTGCCAGCAGCTTCCGACAGGGGCAGAACTCTGGAAACACCATATATTTT.

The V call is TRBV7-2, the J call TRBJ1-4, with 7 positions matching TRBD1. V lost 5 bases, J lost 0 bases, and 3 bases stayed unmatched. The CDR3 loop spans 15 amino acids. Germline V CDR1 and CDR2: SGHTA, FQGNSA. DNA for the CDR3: TGTGCCAGCAGCCGGGACAGTGCAACTAATGAAAAACTGTTTTTT. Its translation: CASSRDSATNEKLFF.

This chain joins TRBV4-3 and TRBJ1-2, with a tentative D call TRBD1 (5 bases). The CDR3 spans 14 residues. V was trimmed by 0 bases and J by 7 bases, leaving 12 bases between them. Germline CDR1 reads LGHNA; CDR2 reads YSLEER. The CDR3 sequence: CASSQEKGRGGYTF. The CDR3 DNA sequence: TGCGCCAGCAGCCAAGAGAAAGGAAGGGGTGGCTACACCTTC.

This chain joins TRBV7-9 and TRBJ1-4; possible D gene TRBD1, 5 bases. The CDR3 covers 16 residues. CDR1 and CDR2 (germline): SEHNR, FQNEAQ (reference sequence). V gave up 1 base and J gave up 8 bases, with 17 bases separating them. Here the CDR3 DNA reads TGTGCCAGCAGCTTAGAATGGGGCAGGGCTGGAGAAAAACTGTTTTTT. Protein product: CASSLEWGRAGEKLFF.

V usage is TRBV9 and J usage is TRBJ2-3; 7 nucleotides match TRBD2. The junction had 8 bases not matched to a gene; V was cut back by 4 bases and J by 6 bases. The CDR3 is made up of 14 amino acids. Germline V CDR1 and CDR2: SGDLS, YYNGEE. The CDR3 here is CASSTGGKGDTQYF. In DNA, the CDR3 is TGTGCCAGCAGCACGGGGGGAAAAGGGGATACGCAGTATTTT.

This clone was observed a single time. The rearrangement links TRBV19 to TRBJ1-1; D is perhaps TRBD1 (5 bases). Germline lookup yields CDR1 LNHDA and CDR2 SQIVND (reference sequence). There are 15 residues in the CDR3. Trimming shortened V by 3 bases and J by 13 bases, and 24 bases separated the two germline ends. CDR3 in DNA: TGTGCCAGTAGTATGGGGCTCAACTCCCGCAAAGCGGGTTTCTTT. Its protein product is CASSMGLNSRKAGFF.

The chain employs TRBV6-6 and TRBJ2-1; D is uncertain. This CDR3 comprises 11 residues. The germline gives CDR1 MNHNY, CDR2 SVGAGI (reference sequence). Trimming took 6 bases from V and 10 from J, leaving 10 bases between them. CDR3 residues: CASRRQEEQFF. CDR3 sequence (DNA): TGTGCCAGCAGGCGGCAGGAAGAGCAGTTCTTC.

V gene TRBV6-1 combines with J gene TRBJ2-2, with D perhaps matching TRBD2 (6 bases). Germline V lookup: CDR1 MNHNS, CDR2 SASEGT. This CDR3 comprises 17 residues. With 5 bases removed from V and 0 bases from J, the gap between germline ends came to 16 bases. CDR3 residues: CASSKGYSGANTGELFF. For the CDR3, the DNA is TGTGCCAGCAGTAAAGGCTATTCGGGGGCGAACACCGGGGAGCTGTTTTTT.

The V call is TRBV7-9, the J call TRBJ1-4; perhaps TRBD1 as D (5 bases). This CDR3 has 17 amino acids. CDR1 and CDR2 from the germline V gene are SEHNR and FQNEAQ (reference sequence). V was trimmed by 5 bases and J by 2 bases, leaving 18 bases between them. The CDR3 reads CASSPESGGWTNEKLFF. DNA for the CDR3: TGTGCCAGCAGCCCCGAATCGGGGGGGTGGACTAATGAAAAACTGTTTTTT.

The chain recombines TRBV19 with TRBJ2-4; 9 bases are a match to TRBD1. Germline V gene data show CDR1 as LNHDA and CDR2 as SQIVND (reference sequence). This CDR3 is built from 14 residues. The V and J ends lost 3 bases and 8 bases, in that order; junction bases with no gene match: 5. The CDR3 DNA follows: TGTGCCAGTAGTATCGAGGACAGGGGACACATTCAGTACTTC. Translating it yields CASSIEDRGHIQYF.

CDR3 amino acids: CASSSGQGVSYGYTF. CDR3 bases: TGTGCCAGCAGCTCAGGACAGGGGGTATCGTATGGCTACACCTTC. The chain combines TRBV7-2 with TRBJ1-2; 10 nucleotides agree with TRBD1. This CDR3 has 15 amino acids. The germline V gene has CDR1 SGHTA and CDR2 FQGNSA. The V and J ends lost 4 bases and 5 bases, in that order; junction bases with no gene match: 7.

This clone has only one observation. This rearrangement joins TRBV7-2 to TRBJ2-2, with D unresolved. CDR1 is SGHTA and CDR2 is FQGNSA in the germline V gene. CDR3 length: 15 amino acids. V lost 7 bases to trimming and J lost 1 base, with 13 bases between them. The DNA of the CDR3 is TGTGCCAGCACGGTACGACACTTGAACACCGGGGAGCTGTTTTTT. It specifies CASTVRHLNTGELFF.

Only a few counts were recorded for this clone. CDR3 in amino acids: CASSQVDRLGTEAFF. For the CDR3, the DNA is TGCGCCAGCAGCCAAGTCGACAGGCTGGGAACTGAAGCTTTCTTT. This sequence joins TRBV4-1 and TRBJ1-1; TRBD1 might be the D (6 bases). The germline V gene has CDR1 MGHRA and CDR2 YSYEKL. V was clipped by 1 base and J by 5 bases, with 14 bases between them. The CDR3 extends over 15 amino acids.

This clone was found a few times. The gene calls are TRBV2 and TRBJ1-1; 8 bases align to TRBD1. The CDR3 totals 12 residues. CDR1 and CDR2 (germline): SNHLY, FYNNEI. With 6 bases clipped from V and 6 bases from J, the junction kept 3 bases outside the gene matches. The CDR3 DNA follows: TGTGCCAGCAGGGACAGGGTCGCTGAAGCTTTCTTT. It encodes CASRDRVAEAFF. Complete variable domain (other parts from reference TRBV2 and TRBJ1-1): EPEVTQTPSHQVTQMGQEVILRCVPISNHLYFYWYRQILGQKVEFLVSFYNNEISEKSEIFDDQFSVERPDGSNFTLKIRSTKLEDSAMYFCASRDRVAEAFFGQGTRLTVV.

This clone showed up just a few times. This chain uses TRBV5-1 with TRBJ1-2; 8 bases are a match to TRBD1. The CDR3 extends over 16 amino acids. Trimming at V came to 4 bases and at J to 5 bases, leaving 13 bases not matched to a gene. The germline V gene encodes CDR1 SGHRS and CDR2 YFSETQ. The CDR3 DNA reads TGCGCCAGCAGCCTAGGCCCACGACAGGGGCCATATGGCTACACCTTC. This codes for CASSLGPRQGPYGYTF.

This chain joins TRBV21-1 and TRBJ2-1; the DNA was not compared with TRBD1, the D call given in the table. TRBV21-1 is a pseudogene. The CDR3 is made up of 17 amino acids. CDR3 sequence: CASSKEFSAGPRGEQFF. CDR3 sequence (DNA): TGTGCCAGCAGCAAAGAGTTCTCCGCAGGGCCCAGGGGTGAGCAGTTCTTC.

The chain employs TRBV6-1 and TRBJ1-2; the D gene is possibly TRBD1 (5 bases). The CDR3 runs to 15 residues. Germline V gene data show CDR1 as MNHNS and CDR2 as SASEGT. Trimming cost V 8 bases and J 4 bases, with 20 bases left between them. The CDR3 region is CASGSASGHGYGYTF. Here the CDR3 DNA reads TGTGCCAGCGGATCCGCTTCGGGGCATGGCTATGGCTACACCTTC.

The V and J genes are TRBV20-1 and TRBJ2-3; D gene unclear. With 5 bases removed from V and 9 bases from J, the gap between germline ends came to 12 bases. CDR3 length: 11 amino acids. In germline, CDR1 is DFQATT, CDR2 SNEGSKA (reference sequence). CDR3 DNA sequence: TGCAGTGCTCCAACCGCTGTCACGCAGTATTTT. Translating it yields CSAPTAVTQYF.

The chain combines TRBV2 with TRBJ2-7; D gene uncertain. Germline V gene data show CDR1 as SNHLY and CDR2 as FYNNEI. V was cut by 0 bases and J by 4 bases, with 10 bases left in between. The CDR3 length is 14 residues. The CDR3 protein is CASSEAGKKYEQYF. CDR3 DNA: TGTGCCAGCAGTGAAGCGGGCAAGAAATACGAGCAGTACTTC.